The present entry profiles one T cell receptor beta chain with its context. Its antigen remains unidentified. These data belong to a study of OX40 agonist ivuxolimab in advanced cancers. Broader study findings: Mean expanded clone counts were higher in CD8+ than CD4+ T cells. In the 0.1 to 3.0 mg/kg range, CD4+ and CD8+ blood T cells had expanded clonally by week 6.

Clones were sequenced by immunoSEQ multiplex PCR, and TCRdb holds only the in-frame ones, with some missing. The sample includes around 50,000 clones, roughly nine tenths of them seen just once. The clonotype comes from an adult with an advanced solid tumor such as melanoma, head and neck, liver or kidney cancer. The starting material was CD4+ or CD8+ T cells sorted from blood, obtained in a trial of the OX40 agonist ivuxolimab.

Here the CDR3 reads CASNSEGYGYTF. CDR3 bases: TGTGCCAGCAATAGCGAAGGCTATGGCTACACCTTC. The chain links TRBV2 to TRBJ1-2; no definite D call. Germline-derived CDR1 and CDR2 are SNHLY and FYNNEI. The V gene lost 7 bases and the J gene lost 4 bases, with 10 bases spanning the gap. This CDR3 has 12 residues.